A single sample gave rise to the 16 T cell receptor beta chains below, sequenced in a study of yellow fever vaccine responses in identical twins. TCRdb independently ran MiXCR on the RT-PCR reads; one entry per CDR3 protein. The profile shows 5,500 to 8,000 distinct CDR3 sequences, around 84% of them singletons. The source was T cells from blood (PBMCs), unsorted or a sorted subset (not recorded which), collected before or after yellow fever vaccination (not recorded which). The receptor set was obtained from a woman aged 18-30 years who received the yellow fever vaccine.

The rearrangement links TRBV10-3 to TRBJ2-3, with D perhaps matching TRBD1 (5 bases). The germline CDR1 and CDR2 sequences are ENHRY and SYGVKD. The CDR3 consists of 13 residues. Trimming took off 3 bases at V and 8 bases at J, with 12 bases between the two ends. The CDR3 DNA reads TGTGCCATCAGTGAACAGGTCATAAGTACGCAGTATTTT. It yields the protein CAISEQVISTQYF.

This rearrangement joins TRBV7-2 to TRBJ2-1, with 8 positions matching TRBD1. CDR3 size: 13 residues. Germline trimming cut 3 bases from V and 12 bases from J; bases unmatched to any gene: 7. The germline V gene has CDR1 SGHTA and CDR2 FQGNSA. The CDR3 sequence: CASSLTPDRGQFF. For the CDR3, the DNA is TGTGCCAGCAGCTTGACCCCTGACAGGGGGCAGTTCTTC.

The J gene is TRBJ2-3, the V gene TRBV19, with D perhaps TRBD2 (6 bases). The CDR3 loop spans 15 amino acids. Germline values: CDR1 LNHDA, CDR2 SQIVND (reference sequence). Trimming cost V 8 bases and J 6 bases, with 21 bases left between them. As DNA, the CDR3 is TGTGCCAGTGGATCCATCTCGGGGGTTGGCGATACGCAGTATTTT. This gives the protein CASGSISGVGDTQYF.

In DNA form, the CDR3 reads TGTGCCAGCTCACCACCGAACTCGGGACAGCTCCAAGAGACCCAGTACTTC. Translating gives CASSPPNSGQLQETQYF. The rearrangement joins TRBV18 to TRBJ2-5; 7 nucleotides match TRBD1. V trimming: 0 bases; J trimming: 1 base; junction bases outside the gene matches: 8. The CDR3 covers 17 residues. Germline V gives CDR1 KGHSH, CDR2 LQKENI.

The chain recombines TRBV12-3 or TRBV12-4 with TRBJ2-7, with 9 bases fitting TRBD2. Unmatched junction bases numbered 14, after V lost 5 bases and J lost 9 bases. The CDR3 consists of 15 residues. CDR3 region: CASSGSTSGRRLQYF. The CDR3 DNA is TGTGCCAGCAGTGGAAGTACTAGCGGGCGCCGGCTGCAGTACTTC.

The chain has TRBV5-5 and TRBJ2-5; TRBD2 agrees at 10 bases. The CDR3 is made up of 15 amino acids. Losses at the gene ends were 3 bases for V and 1 base for J; bases not matched to a gene: 3. CDR1 and CDR2 from the germline V gene are SGHKS and YYEKEE (reference sequence). The CDR3: CASSSTSGPQETQYF. The DNA for the CDR3 is TGTGCCAGCAGCTCGACTAGCGGGCCCCAAGAGACCCAGTACTTC.

The chain combines TRBV12-3 or TRBV12-4 with TRBJ1-2; D gene unclear. The CDR3 consists of 12 residues. The V and J ends lost 4 bases and 5 bases respectively, with 8 bases between them. The CDR3 spells CASSSGIYGYTF. Here the CDR3 DNA reads TGTGCCAGCAGTTCTGGGATATATGGCTACACCTTC.

This chain uses TRBV5-1 with TRBJ2-7, with 7 positions matching TRBD1. CDR1 is SGHRS, CDR2 YFSETQ, per germline. With 4 bases clipped from V and 3 bases from J, the junction kept 16 bases outside the gene matches. This CDR3 has 17 residues. The CDR3 here is CASSPGQTATHHYEQYF. Written as DNA, the CDR3 is TGCGCCAGCAGCCCGGGACAGACCGCCACCCATCACTACGAGCAGTACTTC.

V gene TRBV11-2 combines with J gene TRBJ2-3; D remains ambiguous. The CDR3 runs to 14 residues. Germline lookup yields CDR1 SGHAT and CDR2 FQNNGV. Trimming cost V 0 bases and J 0 bases, with 4 bases left between them. The CDR3 is CASSLEESTDTQYF. CDR3 nucleotide sequence: TGTGCCAGCAGCTTAGAAGAGAGCACAGATACGCAGTATTTT. The complete variable domain, with remaining parts taken from reference TRBV11-2 and TRBJ2-3, reads EAGVAQSPRYKIIEKRQSVAFWCNPISGHATLYWYQQILGQGPKLLIQFQNNGVVDDSQLPKDRFSAERLKGVDSTLKIQPAKLEDSAVYLCASSLEESTDTQYFGPGTRLTVL.

The chain links TRBV7-3 to TRBJ2-1; D is perhaps TRBD2 (5 bases). This CDR3 has 15 residues. Germline CDR1 reads SGHTA; CDR2 reads FQGTGA. V lost 6 bases and J 7 bases, leaving 19 bases between the germline ends. The CDR3 is CASSPSGLFGNEQFF. As DNA, the CDR3 is TGTGCCAGCAGTCCTTCCGGACTTTTCGGGAATGAGCAGTTCTTC.

The CDR3: CASSQQGWDQPQHF. The CDR3 region has the DNA TGTGCCAGCAGTCAACAGGGTTGGGATCAGCCCCAGCATTTT. The chain carries TRBV28 and TRBJ1-5; weak D call: TRBD1 (6 bases). There are 14 residues in the CDR3. The V end was cut by 5 bases, the J end by 5 bases, with 13 bases between. Germline lookup yields CDR1 MDHEN and CDR2 SYDVKM.

The CDR3 nucleotides are TGTGCCAGCAGTGACGTCAATAGCAATCAGCCCCAGCATTTT. Protein product: CASSDVNSNQPQHF. The gene calls are TRBV2 and TRBJ1-5; D is undetermined. V was trimmed by 3 bases and J by 0 bases, leaving 6 bases between them. The CDR3 is 14 amino acids. CDR1 and CDR2 from the germline V gene are SNHLY and FYNNEI.

The sample holds a few counts of this clonotype. The V gene is TRBV5-1, the J gene TRBJ2-1, with D hard to call. V lost 7 bases, J lost 7 bases, and 9 bases lay in between. Looked up from germline, CDR1 is SGHRS and CDR2 is YFSETQ. CDR3 length: 11 residues. CDR3: CASRYSNEQFF. The CDR3 DNA reads as TGCGCCAGCCGCTATTCGAATGAGCAGTTCTTC.

This chain uses TRBV18 with TRBJ2-7; D call uncertain. Germline V lookup: CDR1 KGHSH, CDR2 LQKENI. The CDR3 extends over 13 amino acids. Trimming removed 2 bases from V and 0 bases from J, with 5 bases in between. CDR3 in DNA: TGTGCCAGCTCACCAAAGGGCTCCTACGAGCAGTACTTC. It yields the protein CASSPKGSYEQYF.

The chain links TRBV28 to TRBJ1-2; D gene unclear. The CDR3 contains 13 residues. V was cut by 3 bases and J by 4 bases, with 9 bases left in between. Germline V CDR1 and CDR2: MDHEN, SYDVKM. The CDR3 protein is CASSFSVTYGYTF. The CDR3 bases are TGTGCCAGCAGTTTCTCGGTCACCTATGGCTACACCTTC.

The chain couples TRBV12-3 or TRBV12-4 to TRBJ2-1; maybe TRBD1 (6 bases). Between the trimmed V and J ends, which lost 8 bases and 0 bases, there was a span of 11 bases. This CDR3 is 14 amino acids long. CDR3 sequence (DNA): TGTGCCAGCCGGCAGGGGCTCTCCTACAATGAGCAGTTCTTC. As protein: CASRQGLSYNEQFF.